What follows are 31 T cell receptor beta chains derived from one specimen sequenced in a study of blood T cell repertoires in COVID-19. The repertoire was sequenced with immunoSEQ multiplex PCR; TCRdb's copy has only in-frame clones and lacks some. The top ten clones hold around 23% of a sample with around 52,000 clones, around 90% of them seen once. Sequences were obtained from peripheral blood. The receptors originated from a woman of 80 years or more with COVID-19, enrolled during active disease.

The chain employs TRBV16 and TRBJ2-3, with 9 bases that match TRBD2. The CDR3 loop spans 15 amino acids. Germline CDR1 KGHSY, CDR2 FQNENV. After removal of 2 bases from V and 5 bases from J, the junction contained 5 bases not matched to a gene. Here the CDR3 DNA reads TGTGCCAGCAGCCAACTAGCGGGGATGGGAGATACGCAGTATTTT. Protein: CASSQLAGMGDTQYF.

This clone occurred once. This chain connects TRBV5-4 to TRBJ1-4; 8 nucleotides agree with TRBD1. Germline trimming cut 5 bases from V and 8 bases from J; bases unmatched to any gene: 8. Germline values: CDR1 SGHNT, CDR2 YYREEE (reference sequence). This CDR3 has 14 residues. The CDR3 DNA sequence: TGTGCCAGCAGTTCCGGGACAGGAAACGAAAAACTGTTTTTT. Translation gives CASSSGTGNEKLFF.

This sequence joins TRBV2 and TRBJ1-4; tentative D call: TRBD1 (6 bases). The germline V gene encodes CDR1 SNHLY and CDR2 FYNNEI. V lost 4 bases and J 0 bases, leaving 12 bases between the germline ends. This CDR3 comprises 16 residues. The CDR3 loop is CASSGRQDATNEKLFF. The CDR3 DNA reads as TGTGCCAGCAGTGGAAGACAGGATGCAACTAATGAAAAACTGTTTTTT.

The sample holds one count of this clone. The chain carries TRBV9 and TRBJ1-6, with D unresolved. Per the germline V gene, CDR1 is SGDLS and CDR2 is YYNGEE. The CDR3 is made up of 15 amino acids. The V end was cut by 0 bases, the J end by 6 bases, with 10 bases between. The chain's CDR3 is CASSVGPRANSPLHF. The CDR3 DNA follows: TGTGCCAGCAGCGTAGGCCCGAGGGCTAATTCACCCCTCCACTTT.

J is TRBJ1-1 and V is TRBV7-8; D might be TRBD1 (6 bases). Trimming left V 5 bases short and J 3 bases short, with 22 bases between. The CDR3 length is 17 residues. Germline V gives CDR1 SGHVS, CDR2 FQNEAQ. For the CDR3, the DNA is TGTGCCAGCAGCAAGAGTACAGACAGGTCTTCTCACACTGAAGCTTTCTTT. This gives the protein CASSKSTDRSSHTEAFF.

This chain links TRBV6-2 or TRBV6-3 with TRBJ1-3; D is ambiguous. Germline assignment: CDR1 MNHEY and CDR2 SVGEGT. The CDR3 spans 16 residues. The V and J ends lost 2 bases and 0 bases respectively, with 11 bases between them. The DNA of the CDR3 is TGTGCCAGCAGTTACAGAGGAGTGGACTCTGGAAACACCATATATTTT. Translation gives CASSYRGVDSGNTIYF.

The V and J genes are TRBV4-2 and TRBJ1-1, with 7 bases aligning to TRBD1. Trimming at V came to 2 bases and at J to 6 bases, leaving 9 bases not matched to a gene. From germline, CDR1 is LGHNA and CDR2 YNFKEQ. The CDR3 is 15 amino acids. Here the CDR3 reads CASSQYRGEFAEAFF. The CDR3 nucleotides are TGTGCCAGCAGCCAATACAGGGGAGAATTCGCTGAAGCTTTCTTT.

This clone was counted a few times. The chain is built from TRBV30 and TRBJ2-7; D perhaps matches TRBD2 (6 bases). Germline assignment: CDR1 GTSNPN and CDR2 SVGIG (reference sequence). Trimming took off 8 bases at V and 4 bases at J, with 15 bases between the two ends. The CDR3 is 12 residues long. This chain's CDR3 is CAGSSGVYEQYF. CDR3 nucleotide sequence: TGTGCCGGAAGTAGCGGTGTTTACGAGCAGTACTTC.

The J gene is TRBJ1-1, the V gene TRBV30, with TRBD1 matching over 7 bases. CDR1 and CDR2 (germline): GTSNPN, SVGIG (reference sequence). The CDR3 runs 13 residues. The V gene end was trimmed by 5 bases and the J gene end by 4 bases; junction bases not matched to a gene: 7. The CDR3 loop is CAWGGQLSTEAFF. CDR3 in DNA: TGTGCCTGGGGGGGACAGTTGAGCACTGAAGCTTTCTTT. Variable domain in full (rest from reference TRBV30 and TRBJ1-1): SQTIHQWPATLVQPVGSPLSLECTVEGTSNPNLYWYRQAAGRGLQLLFYSVGIGQISSEVPQNLSASRPQDRQFILSSKKLLLSDSGFYLCAWGGQLSTEAFFGQGTRLTVV.

The DNA for the CDR3 is TGTGCCAGCAGTAACCGACTAGCGGGGGACCCGAATGAGCAGTTCTTC. It is translated as CASSNRLAGDPNEQFF. The rearrangement joins TRBV6-2 or TRBV6-3 to TRBJ2-1; 12 nucleotides align to TRBD2. This CDR3 spans 16 amino acids. Per germline, CDR1 MNHEY and CDR2 SVGEGT. V trimming: 5 bases; J trimming: 7 bases; junction bases outside the gene matches: 9.

The chain recombines TRBV7-9 with TRBJ2-7; 7 positions match TRBD1. V shed 5 bases, J shed 6 bases, and the junction held 13 bases outside the gene matches. CDR1 SEHNR and CDR2 FQNEAQ come from the germline V gene (reference sequence). This CDR3 comprises 15 residues. The CDR3, as DNA: TGTGCCAGCAGCCCCCCCGACATACAGGGGCGCGAGCAGTACTTC. Its protein is CASSPPDIQGREQYF. The whole variable domain, remainder taken from reference TRBV7-9 and TRBJ2-7, is DTGVSQNPRHKITKRGQNVTFRCDPISEHNRLYWYRQTLGQGPEFLTYFQNEAQLEKSRLLSDRFSAERPKGSFSTLEIQRTEQGDSAMYLCASSPPDIQGREQYFGPGTRLTVT.

The rearrangement joins TRBV7-3 to TRBJ1-2; 9 nucleotides line up with TRBD1. Germline-derived CDR1 and CDR2 are SGHTA and FQGTGA. V trimming: 2 bases; J trimming: 8 bases; junction bases outside the gene matches: 6. The CDR3 is 14 amino acids. The CDR3 nucleotides read TGTGCCAGCAGCTTATCTGGGACAGGGCAAGGCTACACCTTC. Its translation is CASSLSGTGQGYTF.

The chain carries TRBV10-3 and TRBJ1-1; 9 bases agree with TRBD1. V dropped 8 bases and J dropped 1; count of bases not matched to a gene: 8. CDR1 and CDR2 (germline): ENHRY, SYGVKD. CDR3 length: 15 residues. The CDR3 is CAIGDRVGKNTEAFF. For the CDR3, the DNA is TGTGCCATCGGGGACAGGGTGGGGAAGAACACTGAAGCTTTCTTT.

The chain combines TRBV30 with TRBJ2-2; D is undetermined. Germline V gives CDR1 GTSNPN, CDR2 SVGIG (reference sequence). Trimming cost V 0 bases and J 6 bases, with 8 bases left between them. The CDR3 sequence is 13 residues long. This CDR3 is CAWSVLESGELFF. The CDR3 nucleotides are TGTGCCTGGAGTGTACTGGAGTCCGGGGAGCTGTTTTTT.

The rearrangement links TRBV13 to TRBJ1-2; D call uncertain. With 5 bases removed from V and 8 bases from J, the gap between germline ends came to 15 bases. The CDR3 covers 13 residues. Per the germline V gene, CDR1 is PRHDT and CDR2 is FYEKMQ (reference sequence). CDR3 in amino acids: CASSRDGRRGYTF. The CDR3 region has the DNA TGTGCCAGCAGCCGGGATGGGAGACGAGGCTACACCTTC.

This chain joins TRBV18 and TRBJ2-7; D possibly corresponds to TRBD2 (6 bases). The V gene's germline CDR1 is KGHSH and CDR2 LQKENI. Trimming cost V 0 bases and J 5 bases, with 11 bases left between them. The CDR3 is 14 residues long. The CDR3 DNA is TGTGCCAGCTCACCACCGGCGGGGAGGCACGAGCAGTACTTC. Translating it yields CASSPPAGRHEQYF.

This chain uses TRBV10-3 with TRBJ1-6, with 8 bases lining up with TRBD1. V lost 2 bases to trimming and J lost 5 bases; unmatched junction nucleotides: 5. The germline gives CDR1 ENHRY, CDR2 SYGVKD. The CDR3 sequence is 16 residues long. The CDR3 sequence is CAISERPGGDNSPLHF. CDR3 bases: TGTGCCATCAGTGAGCGCCCAGGGGGCGATAATTCACCCCTCCACTTT.

V and J are TRBV5-8 and TRBJ1-1, with TRBD1 identical over 8 bases. V trimming: 4 bases; J trimming: 6 bases; junction bases outside the gene matches: 8. The CDR3 contains 14 residues. CDR1 is SGHTS and CDR2 is YDEGEE in the germline V gene. Here the CDR3 reads CASSLNRQGPEAFF. The CDR3 region has the DNA TGTGCCAGCAGCCTAAACCGACAGGGGCCTGAAGCTTTCTTT.

This clone was counted a single time. The genes are TRBV5-1 and TRBJ2-2, with D possibly TRBD2 on 7 matching bases. With 1 base removed from V and 5 bases from J, the gap between germline ends came to 12 bases. In germline, CDR1 is SGHRS, CDR2 YFSETQ. This CDR3 contains 15 residues. The CDR3, as DNA: TGCGCCAGCAGCTTGCGGGGGGCAGGGACCGGGGAGCTGTTTTTT. This translates into CASSLRGAGTGELFF.

V and J are TRBV6-2 or TRBV6-3 and TRBJ2-7, with D perhaps matching TRBD1 (6 bases). V gave up 5 bases and J gave up 0 bases, with 11 bases separating them. This CDR3 has 14 residues. The germline CDR1 and CDR2 sequences are MNHEY and SVGEGT. This CDR3 is CASSRRTVSYEQYF. The DNA of the CDR3 is TGTGCCAGCAGTCGCCGGACAGTCTCCTACGAGCAGTACTTC.

V gene TRBV19 combines with J gene TRBJ1-2; no clear D gene. The germline V gene has CDR1 LNHDA and CDR2 SQIVND (reference sequence). The V end lost 8 bases, the J end lost 8 bases, and 24 bases lay between the germline ends. The CDR3 spans 15 residues. Here the CDR3 reads CASLNQATDGRGYTF. The CDR3 nucleotides are TGTGCCAGTCTGAATCAAGCGACCGACGGGAGAGGCTACACCTTC.

The chain couples TRBV7-3 to TRBJ1-3; D remains unclear. Trimming removed 5 bases at V and 1 base at J, with 9 bases between. CDR1 SGHTA and CDR2 FQGTGA come from the germline V gene. The CDR3 runs to 14 residues. The CDR3 DNA sequence: TGTGCCAGCAGCCCCGGAGGGTCTGGAAACACCATATATTTT. Its translation: CASSPGGSGNTIYF.

This sequence joins TRBV3-1 (or the pseudogene TRBV3-2) and TRBJ1-5; D ambiguous. The V and J ends lost 6 bases and 4 bases respectively, with 10 bases between them. Per the germline V gene, CDR1 is LGHDT and CDR2 is YNNKEL (reference sequence). This CDR3 has 13 residues. The CDR3 region is CASSSTQNQPQHF. The CDR3 region has the DNA TGTGCCAGCAGTTCTACACAGAATCAGCCCCAGCATTTT.

The rearrangement uses TRBV18 and TRBJ2-5, with TRBD2 matching 7 bases. CDR3 length: 13 residues. V dropped 6 bases and J dropped 3; count of bases not matched to a gene: 4. Germline CDR1 and CDR2: KGHSH and LQKENI. DNA of the CDR3: TGTGCCAGCTCCCCTCTAGCGGAAGAGACCCAGTACTTC. Translating gives CASSPLAEETQYF.

The rearrangement joins TRBV6-2 or TRBV6-3 to TRBJ1-1; TRBD1 matches at 8 bases. The length of the CDR3 is 15 residues. V lost 3 bases to trimming and J lost 4 bases; unmatched junction nucleotides: 7. Germline V lookup: CDR1 MNHEY, CDR2 SVGEGT. CDR3 nucleotide sequence: TGTGCCAGCAGTTATGCCCAGGGGGCTGGCACTGAAGCTTTCTTT. Translation gives CASSYAQGAGTEAFF.

A few counts support this clone. This sequence joins TRBV3-1 (or the pseudogene TRBV3-2) and TRBJ1-6; D is possibly TRBD1 (5 bases). The CDR3 is made up of 16 amino acids. Germline V gene data show CDR1 as LGHDT and CDR2 as YNNKEL (reference sequence). Between the trimmed V and J ends, which lost 4 bases and 9 bases, there was a span of 19 bases. The CDR3 coding sequence is TGTGCCAGCAGCCCCCTGGGGGAACCCGGGGGTTCACCCCTCCACTTT. It codes for CASSPLGEPGGSPLHF.

The count of this clone is one. The chain combines TRBV6-5 with TRBJ2-2, with 7 bases fitting TRBD1. The junction had 4 bases not matched to a gene; V was cut back by 2 bases and J by 1 base. CDR1 MNHEY and CDR2 SVGAGI come from the germline V gene. This CDR3 comprises 16 residues. CDR3 in amino acids: CASSYGTARNTGELFF. For the CDR3, the DNA is TGTGCCAGCAGTTACGGGACAGCCAGGAACACCGGGGAGCTGTTTTTT.

The rearrangement links TRBV7-8 to TRBJ2-5, with D possibly matching TRBD1 (7 bases). Germline V CDR1 and CDR2: SGHVS, FQNEAQ. CDR3 length equals 16 residues. V was cut by 4 bases and J by 2 bases, with 17 bases left in between. The DNA for the CDR3 is TGTGCCAGCAGCTCCACTGCGGGACAGAGACAAGAGACCCAGTACTTC. It specifies CASSSTAGQRQETQYF.

The rearrangement joins TRBV3-1 (or the pseudogene TRBV3-2) to TRBJ2-1, with 7 bases matching TRBD2. Trimming at V came to 0 bases and at J to 4 bases, leaving 6 bases not matched to a gene. The germline V gene encodes CDR1 LGHDT and CDR2 YNNKEL (reference sequence). The CDR3 contains 16 residues. This CDR3 reads CASSQEGRGSYNEQFF. DNA of the CDR3: TGTGCCAGCAGCCAAGAGGGGCGGGGGAGTTACAATGAGCAGTTCTTC.

This clone was observed a single time. The J gene is TRBJ2-5, the V gene TRBV7-7; tentative D call: TRBD2 (6 bases). This CDR3 contains 15 residues. CDR1 is SSHAT, CDR2 FNYEAQ, per germline (reference sequence). The V end was cut by 0 bases, the J end by 2 bases, with 10 bases between. The CDR3 DNA follows: TGTGCCAGCAGCTTAGCATGGGGGAGGCAAGAGACCCAGTACTTC. Protein product: CASSLAWGRQETQYF.

This clone was observed once. The chain combines TRBV6-5 with TRBJ1-1, with a tentative D call TRBD1 (5 bases). The CDR3 runs 13 residues. CDR1 and CDR2 from the germline V gene are MNHEY and SVGAGI. V was cut by 6 bases and J by 3 bases, with 11 bases left in between. In DNA form, the CDR3 reads TGTGCCAGCAGAGTGACGGGGGACACTGAAGCTTTCTTT. Encoded protein: CASRVTGDTEAFF.